What follows is one T cell receptor beta chain and its context. The clone's antigen remains unknown. No base quality values were provided; no much bigger clone lies one nucleotide off. This specimen belongs to a study of blood T cell repertoires in COVID-19 (dated by TCRdb to about 2020). About the investigation overall: Samples from collaborators originated in the United States, Italy and Spain and spanned both the acute and convalescent phases of COVID-19. The prospective study material was composed of cDNA or gDNA derived from T cells, B-cell-depleted T cells, or PBMCs. Subjects who had been exposed to COVID-19, were actively infected with it, or had recovered from it provided the deeply sampled blood TCRbeta repertoires that made up the dataset. The repertoires were made available in a free public database intended to serve as a resource for research on the immune response to SARS-CoV-2. The samples were drawn from the first 160 participants of the ongoing ImmuneRACE study and from 950 to 1,500 subjects provided by 6 global collaborators. Nearly every sample came with metadata listing a de-identified subject ID, COVID-19 status, age in years and sex. HLA class I and class II types, where available, came from metadata supplied by the sample provider rather than from assay-based typing.

Results the study describes overall, beyond this receptor: The quantity of clinical and demographic metadata differed by source and by participant and was supplied without curation.

The germline V gene encodes CDR1 KGHDR and CDR2 SFDVKD. From its cysteine to its phenylalanine, the CDR3 spans 17 amino acids. The kept DNA is CDR3 alone, 51 bases in frame from the first base. Trimming takes 2 bases from V and 9 bases from J, and the germline ends sit 22 bases apart. At one collaborating source in Seattle, patients were enrolled during active infection and were followed longitudinally through the course of disease. Collaborating institutions collected whole blood in K2EDTA tubes following their own protocols. For TCRbeta analysis, collaborators shipped samples as frozen whole blood, isolated PBMCs, or DNA extracted from either of those sample types. The immunoSEQ Assay, a bias-controlled multiplex PCR, was used to amplify TCRbeta CDR3 regions from genomic DNA. Turning to the authors' computational methods: Within the assay, amplification of reference gene primers was used to estimate how many nucleated cells each sample contained. To quantify the absolute abundance of each unique TCRbeta CDR3 rearrangement, sequence reads were collapsed and filtered. For each sample, productive Simpson clonality was calculated by taking the square root of Simpson's diversity index across productive rearrangements. TCRdb carries this immuneACCESS record with in-frame sequences only. Its versions omit some clonotypes, under half of them owing to an unresolved V gene in the studies checked, with the rest unexplained. V and J calls and clone size are copied from that table; D and trimming were computed from the DNA. This sample has fewer than 200,000 clones in its table, and approximately 79% of those were observed once. 8.1% of the sample is in the top ten clones.

Sequenced: peripheral blood. The chain is assembled from TRBV24-1 and TRBJ1-5; the D segment could be TRBD1, given 5 matching bases. This receptor was identified in a woman in her sixties with COVID-19, enrolled during active disease. The encoded CDR3 is CATSDSQEGADRAPQHF. The DNA is TGTGCCACCAGTGATTCACAAGAAGGGGCGGACCGGGCGCCCCAGCATTTT.